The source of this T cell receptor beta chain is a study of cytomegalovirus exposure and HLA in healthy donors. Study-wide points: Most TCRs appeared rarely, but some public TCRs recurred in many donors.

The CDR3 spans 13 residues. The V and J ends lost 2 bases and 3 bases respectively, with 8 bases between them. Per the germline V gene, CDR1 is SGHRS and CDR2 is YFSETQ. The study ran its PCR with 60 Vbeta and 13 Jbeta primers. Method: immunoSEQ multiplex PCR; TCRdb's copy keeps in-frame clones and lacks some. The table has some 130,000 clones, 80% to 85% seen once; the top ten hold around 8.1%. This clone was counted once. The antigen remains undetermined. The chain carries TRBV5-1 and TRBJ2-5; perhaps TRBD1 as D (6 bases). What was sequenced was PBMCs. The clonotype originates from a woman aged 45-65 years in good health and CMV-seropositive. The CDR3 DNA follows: TGCGCCAGCAGCTTTCCAGGGGAAGAGACCCAGTACTTC. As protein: CASSFPGEETQYF.